These 30 T cell receptor beta chains were all obtained from the same sample, sequenced in a study of T cells in Graves' hyperthyroidism and ophthalmopathy. TCR beta CDR3 regions were amplified from RNA transcripts. The study used the HTBI primer set for a first-round RT-PCR of the TCR CDR3. TCRdb re-called the multiplex PCR reads through MiXCR, storing one row per CDR3 protein. The sample includes fewer than 750,000 distinct CDR3 sequences, under 60% of them seen just once. Sequencing was performed on peripheral blood or thyroid tissue (not recorded which). These receptors were obtained from a woman between 18 and 30 years old with Graves' hyperthyroidism.

This clonotype was picked up many times. The V and J genes are TRBV5-6 and TRBJ2-7; the match to TRBD2 covers 11 bases. This CDR3 is built from 17 residues. The V and J ends lost 2 bases and 6 bases, in that order; junction bases with no gene match: 13. CDR1 and CDR2 from the germline V gene are SGHDT and YYEEEE. CDR3: CASSFTGEASGRTEQYF. The CDR3 bases are TGTGCCAGCAGCTTTACAGGGGAAGCTAGCGGGAGGACCGAGCAGTACTTC.

The chain is built from TRBV3-1 and TRBJ2-6; no clear D. Trimming removed 0 bases at V and 0 bases at J, with 9 bases between. The CDR3 consists of 17 residues. The germline gives CDR1 LGHDT, CDR2 YNNKEL (reference sequence). This chain's CDR3 is CASSQEAPNSGANVLTF. DNA for the CDR3: TGTGCCAGCAGCCAAGAAGCCCCCAACTCTGGGGCCAACGTCCTGACTTTC.

A remark on this clonotype: A read error is likely, as this CDR3 ends without the conserved phenylalanine or tryptophan. The DNA is left out, because the CDR3 cannot be placed on it with certainty; the CDR3 is given as TCRdb lists it. The chain links TRBV20-1 to TRBJ2-7; the tabulated D call, TRBD2, remains unverified against the DNA. The length of the CDR3 is 10 amino acids, counting both ends. Germline V lookup: CDR1 DFQATT, CDR2 SNEGSKA (reference sequence). The CDR3 loop is CSARRAGISL.

This clonotype showed up many times. The chain has TRBV5-1 and TRBJ1-2, with a possible D match to TRBD1 (5 bases). CDR1 and CDR2 from the germline V gene are SGHRS and YFSETQ. The CDR3 extends over 16 amino acids. The V end was cut by 4 bases, the J end by 6 bases, with 22 bases between. The CDR3 nucleotides are TGCGCCAGCAGCCCTTCCGACAGCGGGATAGTTGATGGCTACACCTTC. Translation gives CASSPSDSGIVDGYTF.

This clonotype was detected ten times or more. The V and J genes are TRBV7-2 and TRBJ1-1; D is ambiguous. Per germline, CDR1 SGHTA and CDR2 FQGNSA. The CDR3 has 15 residues. Trimming took 1 base from V and 0 from J, leaving 9 bases between them. CDR3 residues: CASSLGPGMNTEAFF. CDR3 in DNA: TGTGCCAGCAGCTTAGGTCCGGGCATGAACACTGAAGCTTTCTTT.

This clonotype was counted ten times or more. J is TRBJ1-1 and V is TRBV15; TRBD1 might be the D (5 bases). This CDR3 has 15 residues. Germline CDR1 and CDR2: LNHNV and YYDKDF (reference sequence). Trimming took 5 bases from V and 4 from J, leaving 17 bases between them. In DNA, the CDR3 is TGTGCCACCAGCCCCAGGGCCAGGGTTATCACTGAAGCTTTCTTT. The encoded protein is CATSPRARVITEAFF. The full variable domain, completed using reference TRBV15 and TRBJ1-1, is DAMVIQNPRYQVTQFGKPVTLSCSQTLNHNVMYWYQQKSSQAPKLLFHYYDKDFNNEADTPDNFQSRRPNTSFCFLDIRSPGLGDTAMYLCATSPRARVITEAFFGQGTRLTVV.

This chain joins TRBV7-2 and TRBJ1-6; D might be TRBD1 (5 bases). Germline CDR1 and CDR2: SGHTA and FQGNSA. The CDR3 loop spans 14 amino acids. The V end was cut by 5 bases, the J end by 9 bases, with 14 bases between. In DNA, the CDR3 is TGTGCCAGCAGCCGACTAGCGGGACTTTCACCCCTCCACTTT. It codes for CASSRLAGLSPLHF.

This clonotype was recorded many times. The chain links TRBV11-2 to TRBJ2-7; 7 bases agree with TRBD1. From germline, CDR1 is SGHAT and CDR2 FQNNGV. This CDR3 has 14 amino acids. V dropped 5 bases and J dropped 4; count of bases not matched to a gene: 8. CDR3 loop: CASSPQGTPYEQYF. Written as DNA, the CDR3 is TGTGCCAGCAGCCCACAGGGGACACCTTACGAGCAGTACTTC.

This clonotype is medium-sized (0.01 to 0.1%) in the sample. The chain has TRBV12-3 or TRBV12-4 and TRBJ1-6; D is uncertain. This CDR3 contains 14 residues. Trimming took off 4 bases at V and 6 bases at J, with 10 bases between the two ends. CDR3 DNA sequence: TGTGCCAGCAGTTCGGGATTCCCTAATTCACCCCTCCACTTT. Translated: CASSSGFPNSPLHF.

This clonotype has a handful of counts. One junction end disagrees with the germline gene, perhaps due to a read error. The gene calls are TRBV6-4 and TRBJ2-2; TRBD2 matches 10 bases. From germline, CDR1 is MRHNA and CDR2 SNTAGT. The CDR3 is 15 residues long. In DNA, the CDR3 is TGTGCCAGCAGTGGCGCTAGCGGGAGCTACAATGAGCAGTTTTTT. Translation gives CASSGASGSYNEQFF.

This clonotype was seen once. This rearrangement joins TRBV20-1 to TRBJ1-5; 8 bases are shared with TRBD1. Germline loops: CDR1 DFQATT, CDR2 SNEGSKA (reference sequence). The CDR3 runs to 14 residues. J was trimmed by 3 bases and V by 0 bases; bases with no gene match: 1. The CDR3 DNA reads TGCAGTGCTAGAGAGGACAGGGACAATCAGCCCCAGCATTTT. This sequence encodes CSAREDRDNQPQHF.

The CDR3 nucleotides read TGCAGCGTCAGACAGGGAGGAAAACTGTTTTTT. Protein: CSVRQGGKLFF. This rearrangement joins TRBV29-1 to TRBJ1-4; 7 nucleotides line up with TRBD1. The J segment lost 10 bases and the V segment lost 6 bases, leaving 5 bases of the junction unmatched. From germline, CDR1 is SQVTM and CDR2 ANQGSEA. The CDR3 has 11 residues.

The table lists this clonotype with many counts. The chain combines TRBV10-2 with TRBJ2-7; the match to TRBD1 covers 7 bases. CDR1 WSHSY and CDR2 SAAADI come from the germline V gene. V lost 6 bases and J lost 2; bases outside the gene matches: 7. The CDR3 loop spans 14 amino acids. In DNA form, the CDR3 reads TGCGCCAGCAGCGGCCGGGACAGTCCCTACGAGCAGTACTTC. Encoded protein: CASSGRDSPYEQYF.

Comments on this clonotype: Being one base from a much bigger clone, this may be a read error. The chain is built from TRBV7-2 and TRBJ1-4, with D unresolved. The V and J ends lost 5 bases and 12 bases respectively, with 25 bases between them. CDR3 length: 16 amino acids. CDR1 is SGHTA and CDR2 is FQGNSA in the germline V gene. The CDR3 sequence is CASSHPIRKGEKELFF. Here the CDR3 DNA reads TGTGCCAGCAGCCATCCTATAAGAAAAGGAGAGAAGGAACTGTTTTTT.

The genes are TRBV2 and TRBJ2-7, with 8 bases fitting TRBD2. Looked up from germline, CDR1 is SNHLY and CDR2 is FYNNEI. V was pared by 6 bases and J by 1 base, with 11 bases of the junction left unmatched. The CDR3 covers 16 residues. The CDR3 DNA follows: TGTGCCAGCAGCCGCGCGGGTAGCGGGAAGTCCTACGAGCAGTACTTC. Its translation is CASSRAGSGKSYEQYF.

V is TRBV29-1 and J is TRBJ2-5, with D perhaps given as TRBD1 or TRBD2 (7 bases each). Judging by the DNA end, TRBJ2-1 fits better; the J call may be wrong. CDR3 length equals 13 residues. Germline assignment: CDR1 SQVTM and CDR2 ANQGSEA. For the CDR3, the DNA is TGCAGCGTCGACAGGGACTACAACAATGAGCAGTTCTTC. This codes for CSVDRDYNNEQFF.

The chain couples TRBV7-3 to TRBJ2-1, with 10 nucleotides matching TRBD2. The germline CDR1 and CDR2 sequences are SGHTA and FQGTGA. V shed 5 bases and J 5 bases; nucleotides not matched to a gene: 9. The CDR3 is 16 amino acids. The CDR3 is CASSQTRTSGDNEQFF. In DNA form, the CDR3 reads TGTGCCAGCAGCCAGACTCGGACTAGCGGTGACAATGAGCAGTTCTTC.

Comment on this clonotype: A clone one base away is much larger, so this may be a read error. The chain is built from TRBV5-1 and TRBJ2-7; D gene unclear. TRBJ2-1 matches the DNA end more closely, so the J call is doubtful. The CDR3 length is 13 residues. Germline V gene sequence: CDR1 SGHRS, CDR2 YFSETQ. CDR3 in amino acids: CASSLKSEYEQFF. DNA for the CDR3: TGCGCCAGCAGCTTGAAAAGTGAATACGAGCAGTTCTTC.

This rearrangement joins TRBV6-6 to TRBJ2-2, with 13 bases that match TRBD2. Germline CDR1 is MNHNY and CDR2 is SVGAGI (reference sequence). The V segment lost 5 bases and the J segment 5 bases; nucleotides outside the gene matches: 5. CDR3 length: 16 residues. CDR3 bases: TGTGCCAGCAGTGATCAACTAGCGGGAGGGACCGGGGAGCTGTTTTTT. Protein product: CASSDQLAGGTGELFF.

The V gene is TRBV20-1, the J gene TRBJ2-7; TRBD2 matches 11 bases. The V and J ends lost 6 bases and 3 bases, in that order; junction bases with no gene match: 10. The CDR3 extends over 15 amino acids. CDR1 is DFQATT, CDR2 SNEGSKA, per germline (reference sequence). CDR3 bases: TGCAGTGCCGAGGACGGACTAGCGGGCAACTACGAGCAGTACTTC. Protein: CSAEDGLAGNYEQYF.

Turning to this clonotype: Lacking the conserved final phenylalanine or tryptophan, this CDR3 likely reflects a read error. No DNA is shown, since the ends of the CDR3 on it are uncertain; the CDR3 is the one TCRdb lists. The chain carries TRBV7-6 and TRBJ2-5. Termini included, the CDR3 measures 14 amino acids. Germline CDR1 SGHVS, CDR2 FNYEAQ. The chain's CDR3 is CASSVHDHGYTFGS.

Ten or more counts support this clonotype. This chain joins TRBV5-6 and TRBJ2-7; no clear D gene. CDR3 length: 13 amino acids. The V end was cut by 2 bases, the J end by 3 bases, with 9 bases between. Germline V CDR1 and CDR2: SGHDT, YYEEEE. The CDR3 DNA follows: TGTGCCAGCAGCTTCCACTACCTCTACGAGCAGTACTTC. This gives the protein CASSFHYLYEQYF.

This chain connects TRBV25-1 to TRBJ1-6; D possibly corresponds to TRBD1 (5 bases). This CDR3 is 14 amino acids long. CDR1 and CDR2 (germline): MGHDK, SYGVNS. V gave up 5 bases and J gave up 2 bases, with 7 bases separating them. This CDR3 is CASSYRTYNSPLHF. CDR3 DNA sequence: TGTGCCAGCAGTTACAGGACCTATAATTCACCCCTCCACTTT.

This clonotype came up once. This rearrangement joins TRBV2 to TRBJ1-5; D is perhaps TRBD1 (5 bases). This CDR3 is built from 15 residues. CDR1 and CDR2 (germline): SNHLY, FYNNEI. The V end was cut by 2 bases, the J end by 4 bases, with 12 bases between. The CDR3 region has the DNA TGTGCCAGCAGTGAACAGGGAGGTTTAAATCAGCCCCAGCATTTT. Translated: CASSEQGGLNQPQHF.

There are many counts of this clonotype. V usage is TRBV7-9 and J usage is TRBJ1-1, with TRBD1 as a possible D gene (5 bases). Germline-derived CDR1 and CDR2 are SEHNR and FQNEAQ (reference sequence). CDR3 length equals 18 residues. Trimming pared 4 bases from V and 0 bases from J, leaving 21 bases between. The CDR3 nucleotides are TGTGCCAGCAGCTCAAACCAGGGATCTCAGTTGATGAACACTGAAGCTTTCTTT. Translation: CASSSNQGSQLMNTEAFF.

This clonotype turned up a few times. The chain combines TRBV27 with TRBJ1-1, with a weak D call TRBD1 (6 bases). This CDR3 has 14 residues. Germline V CDR1 and CDR2: MNHEY, SMNVEV (reference sequence). Trimming left V 2 bases short and J 3 bases short, with 10 bases between. CDR3 region: CASSLTGFDTEAFF. CDR3 coding DNA: TGTGCCAGCAGTTTAACAGGGTTTGACACTGAAGCTTTCTTT.

J is TRBJ2-7 and V is TRBV10-3; unclear D gene. Trimming took off 5 bases at V and 3 bases at J, with 11 bases between the two ends. Looked up from germline, CDR1 is ENHRY and CDR2 is SYGVKD. This CDR3 has 13 residues. The CDR3 region is CAISLSPSYEQYF. CDR3 nucleotides: TGTGCCATCAGTTTATCCCCTAGCTACGAGCAGTACTTC.

This clonotype was picked up many times. The V and J genes are TRBV20-1 and TRBJ1-4; D gene ambiguous. V dropped 3 bases and J dropped 0 bases, with 5 bases sitting between them. Per germline, CDR1 DFQATT and CDR2 SNEGSKA (reference sequence). The length of the CDR3 is 13 residues. The CDR3 spells CSARRATNEKLFF. The CDR3 nucleotides are TGCAGTGCTAGGAGGGCAACTAATGAAAAACTGTTTTTT.

The V gene is TRBV7-9, the J gene TRBJ2-5; TRBD2 agrees at 8 bases. V dropped 4 bases and J dropped 4; count of bases not matched to a gene: 8. The CDR3 is 15 amino acids. Germline CDR1 SEHNR, CDR2 FQNEAQ (reference sequence). This CDR3 reads CASSSVSGSLETQYF. The DNA of the CDR3 is TGTGCCAGCAGCTCCGTGAGCGGGAGCTTAGAGACCCAGTACTTC.

The chain has TRBV29-1 and TRBJ1-2; 8 bases line up with TRBD1. Unmatched junction bases numbered 5, after V lost 7 bases and J lost 1 base. The germline gives CDR1 SQVTM, CDR2 ANQGSEA. This CDR3 is 13 amino acids long. The chain's CDR3 is CSARQGNNYGYTF. CDR3 DNA sequence: TGCAGCGCCCGACAGGGGAATAACTATGGCTACACCTTC.